A single TCR beta chain is shown here with its context. Its antigen remains unidentified. This cohort consisted of healthy bone marrow donors. CDR1 is SGHKS and CDR2 is YYEKEE in the germline V gene (reference sequence). The CDR3 totals 11 residues. V was shortened by 0 bases and J by 8 bases, with 5 bases between the two germline ends. This sample is drawn from a study of cytomegalovirus exposure and HLA in healthy donors. Study at large: When fewer than 400 donors were genotyped, around 77% of them were found to fall in the Caucasian-associated ancestry cluster.

General study findings and limits: Listed as cytomegalovirus-associated were approximately 160 TCR beta chains.

Primers for the PCR totalled 60 Vbeta and 13 Jbeta. Sequenced by immunoSEQ multiplex PCR; TCRdb stores in-frame clones only, minus some. The sample lists 150,000 to 250,000 clones, 85% occurring once. The chain carries TRBV5-5 and TRBJ1-2, with TRBD1 as a possible D gene (5 bases). Source material: PBMCs. The source is a woman between 45 and 65 years old in good health and CMV-seronegative. The CDR3 coding sequence is TGTGCCAGCAGCTTGGACAGGGGCTACACCTTC. It specifies CASSLDRGYTF. The complete variable domain, with remaining parts taken from reference TRBV5-5 and TRBJ1-2, reads DAGVTQSPTHLIKTRGQQVTLRCSPISGHKSVSWYQQVLGQGPQFIFQYYEKEERGRGNFPDRFSARQFPNYSSELNVNALLLGDSALYLCASSLDRGYTFGSGTRLTVV.